This TCR beta chain comes out of a study of T cell repertoires in cytomegalovirus infection. The overall study: TCR beta signatures that were public indicated CMV infection and matching HLA type.

Per the germline V gene, CDR1 is SNHLY and CDR2 is FYNNEI. The CDR3 spans 13 residues. V lost 8 bases, J lost 1 base, and 9 bases lay in between. The study's findings and limits: CMV-specific HLA-C-restricted TCR beta clonotypes dominated the ex vivo response. Cumulated frequencies of public TCR beta families served to identify carriers of CMV plus the relevant HLA.

In its sample, this clonotype was seen a few times. Its antigen remains unidentified. TCRdb used MiXCR to reprocess the reads, holding one entry per CDR3 protein. The sample gives about 740,000 distinct CDR3 sequences, about 40% of which show up once; under 3% is in the top ten. This chain uses TRBV2 with TRBJ1-3, with D hard to call. Sequences were obtained from PBMCs. The clonotype originates from a human donor in good health (CMV status not recorded). Some clones in this sample may be carry-over from other donors' samples. In nucleotides, the CDR3 is TGTGCCAGCGAAGCTGAATCTGGAAACACCATATATTTT. Translated: CASEAESGNTIYF.